The entry that follows covers one T cell receptor beta chain sequence. The CDR3 runs to 17 residues. V lost 5 bases to trimming and J lost 1 base, with 19 bases between them. The V gene's germline CDR1 is SGHTA and CDR2 FQGTGA. These data belong to a study of blood T cell repertoires in COVID-19. Whole-study context: PBMCs, B-cell-depleted T cells, or T cells were the source of the cDNA or gDNA that made up the material.

The authors' processing: Researchers report that nucleated cell counts were estimated from reference gene primer amplification. The table came from immunoSEQ multiplex PCR; TCRdb's copy has only in-frame clones and leaves some out. V, J and clone size are those of that table, while D and trimming were read from the DNA. The data contain nearly 30,000 clones, roughly 90% of them singletons. Sequencing input: peripheral blood. The J gene is TRBJ2-3, the V gene TRBV7-3, with D perhaps TRBD2 (6 bases). This receptor was taken from a man between 65 and 85 years old with active or convalescent COVID-19. Written as DNA, the CDR3 is TGTGCCAGCAGCCACGCGGGGAGTAGATTGGGCACAGATACGCAGTATTTT. Encoded protein: CASSHAGSRLGTDTQYF.